A single sample gave rise to the 21 T cell receptor beta chains below, sequenced in a study of spatial heterogeneity in lung cancer. Points from the study as a whole: Mutation tallies in tumors tracked expanded intratumoral alpha and beta TCR counts.

No antigen is known for these receptors. Documented time point: sample taken at primary tumor resection. TCRdb fed the 5' RACE reads into MiXCR, producing one record per CDR3 protein. The repertoire includes about 9,800 distinct CDR3 sequences, about 6% of them detected once, and roughly a tenth sits in the top ten. The sample here was lung tumor tissue, taken at surgery. The receptors were gathered from a male donor with early-stage non-small cell lung cancer.

This clonotype was found many times. The V call is TRBV12-3 or TRBV12-4, the J call TRBJ2-2, with D maybe TRBD1 (5 bases). There are 16 residues in the CDR3. With 3 bases removed from V and 2 bases from J, the gap between germline ends came to 13 bases. This CDR3 is CASSLSGLVNTGELFF. CDR3 nucleotides: TGTGCCAGCAGTTTGTCAGGGTTGGTAAACACCGGGGAGCTGTTTTTT.

This clonotype was recorded many times. The chain is built from TRBV5-4 and TRBJ1-5, with TRBD1 as a possible D gene (6 bases). Trimming took off 0 bases at V and 2 bases at J, with 12 bases between the two ends. The CDR3 consists of 16 residues. Germline V gives CDR1 SGHNT, CDR2 YYREEE (reference sequence). The CDR3 nucleotides read TGTGCCAGCAGCTTGGAGGGGGGTTCGGGCAATCAGCCCCAGCATTTT. Amino acids: CASSLEGGSGNQPQHF.

In this sample, this clonotype is medium-sized. This chain joins TRBV3-1 and TRBJ2-2; 10 nucleotides line up with TRBD2. CDR1 and CDR2 (germline): LGHDT, YNNKEL (reference sequence). This CDR3 region has 16 residues. With V trimmed by 6 bases and J by 5 bases, 9 bases remained unmatched. In DNA form, the CDR3 reads TGTGCCAGCAGTCCTAGCGGGAGCGGTTCGACCGGGGAGCTGTTTTTT. Translation: CASSPSGSGSTGELFF.

This clonotype is medium-sized within its sample. The chain has TRBV20-1 and TRBJ1-1; D is uncertain. Trimming shortened V by 2 bases and J by 0 bases, and 13 bases separated the two germline ends. The V gene's germline CDR1 is DFQATT and CDR2 SNEGSKA (reference sequence). This CDR3 comprises 15 residues. The CDR3 loop reads CSARPLEALNTEAFF. The CDR3 DNA reads TGCAGTGCTAGACCCCTCGAAGCCCTGAACACTGAAGCTTTCTTT.

The sample holds many counts of this clonotype. CDR3 sequence (DNA): TGTGCCAGCAGCTCCCGATACAGGGACCGCTTCTACGAGCAGTACTTC. Protein sequence: CASSSRYRDRFYEQYF. This chain uses TRBV9 with TRBJ2-7; possible D gene TRBD1, 6 bases. Germline V gives CDR1 SGDLS, CDR2 YYNGEE. Trimming pared 4 bases from V and 3 bases from J, leaving 20 bases between. This CDR3 has 16 residues.

This clonotype was found many times. V usage is TRBV27 and J usage is TRBJ1-5; D gene ambiguous. The CDR3 is 13 residues long. The germline gives CDR1 MNHEY, CDR2 SMNVEV (reference sequence). V was cut by 2 bases and J by 3 bases, with 5 bases left in between. CDR3 loop: CASSLESNQPQHF. Written as DNA, the CDR3 is TGTGCCAGCAGTTTAGAATCCAATCAGCCCCAGCATTTT.

This clonotype was seen at least ten times. V gene TRBV19 combines with J gene TRBJ2-1; tentative D call: TRBD2 (5 bases). Deletions cut 3 bases from V and 3 bases from J, with 12 bases between. Germline V gene lookup returns CDR1 LNHDA and CDR2 SQIVND (reference sequence). The CDR3 runs 15 residues. This chain's CDR3 is CASSIGGFNYNEQFF. CDR3 bases: TGTGCCAGTAGTATCGGCGGGTTTAACTACAATGAGCAGTTCTTC.

The chain is built from TRBV20-1 and TRBJ2-6; D remains unclear. V lost 0 bases to trimming and J lost 2 bases, with 11 bases between them. The CDR3 covers 16 residues. Germline CDR1 is DFQATT and CDR2 is SNEGSKA (reference sequence). CDR3 sequence (DNA): TGCAGTGCTAGAGATCCAGACTCCCCTGGGGCCAACGTCCTGACTTTC. It translates to CSARDPDSPGANVLTF.

This clonotype was counted ten times or more. The chain couples TRBV27 to TRBJ1-1; D is unresolved. Germline V CDR1 and CDR2: MNHEY, SMNVEV (reference sequence). The CDR3 covers 14 residues. V was pared by 4 bases and J by 4 bases, with 13 bases between. CDR3: CASSSSLSSTEAFF. The CDR3, as DNA: TGTGCCAGCAGTTCCTCCCTGAGTAGCACTGAAGCTTTCTTT.

This clonotype was detected many times. This sequence joins TRBV6-5 and TRBJ1-5; D is uncertain. V was cut by 6 bases and J by 11 bases, with 20 bases left in between. In germline, CDR1 is MNHEY, CDR2 SVGAGI. The CDR3 spans 14 residues. Here the CDR3 DNA reads TGTGCCAGCAGGCCCACAGCCCTTTCGCTAGCCCAGCATTTT. This gives the protein CASRPTALSLAQHF.

The sample holds many counts of this clonotype. The chain uses TRBV6-1 and TRBJ2-2; tentatively, D is TRBD1 (5 bases). CDR1 is MNHNS and CDR2 is SASEGT in the germline V gene. Between the trimmed V and J ends, which lost 1 base and 6 bases, there was a span of 15 bases. CDR3 length: 16 amino acids. The CDR3 is CASSEGSSGRAGELFF. The DNA of the CDR3 is TGTGCCAGCAGTGAAGGGAGTTCAGGGCGAGCCGGGGAGCTGTTTTTT.

Ten or more counts support this clonotype. The chain is built from TRBV5-1 and TRBJ2-5; D gene unclear. The CDR3 is made up of 15 amino acids. V dropped 0 bases and J dropped 4 bases, with 13 bases sitting between them. Looked up from germline, CDR1 is SGHRS and CDR2 is YFSETQ. CDR3: CASSLGRSISETQYF. In nucleotides, the CDR3 is TGCGCCAGCAGCTTGGGACGGTCCATTTCAGAGACCCAGTACTTC.

This clonotype occurred many times. The chain links TRBV7-2 to TRBJ1-5; possible D gene TRBD1, 6 bases. Germline CDR1 SGHTA, CDR2 FQGNSA. V gave up 1 base and J gave up 6 bases, with 7 bases separating them. The CDR3 has 13 residues. The chain's CDR3 is CASSLGGRQPQHF. The CDR3, as DNA: TGTGCCAGCAGCTTAGGGGGGCGTCAGCCCCAGCATTTT. Looking up the rest from reference TRBV7-2 and TRBJ1-5 gives the full variable domain: GAGVSQSPSNKVTEKGKDVELRCDPISGHTALYWYRQSLGQGLEFLIYFQGNSAPDKSGLPSDRFSAERTGGSVSTLTIQRTQQEDSAVYLCASSLGGRQPQHFGDGTRLSIL.

The chain links TRBV20-1 to TRBJ2-7; 10 nucleotides line up with TRBD2. Germline values: CDR1 DFQATT, CDR2 SNEGSKA (reference sequence). V was clipped by 1 base and J by 3 bases; unmatched bases: 3. The CDR3 has 14 amino acids. CDR3 sequence: CSARASGSFYEQYF. DNA of the CDR3: TGCAGTGCTAGAGCTAGCGGGAGTTTCTACGAGCAGTACTTC.

This clonotype was recorded a few times. The chain has TRBV20-1 and TRBJ2-3; TRBD2 aligns across 7 bases. Germline V gives CDR1 DFQATT, CDR2 SNEGSKA (reference sequence). Trimming cost V 5 bases and J 0 bases; bases outside gene matches: 2. This CDR3 region has 13 residues. The CDR3 loop is CSAHSGSTDTQYF. The CDR3 nucleotides read TGCAGTGCTCATAGCGGGAGCACAGATACGCAGTATTTT.

By share of the sample, this clonotype is medium-sized (0.01 to 0.1%). The V gene is TRBV4-1, the J gene TRBJ2-3; D remains ambiguous. V lost 0 bases and J 0 bases, leaving 7 bases between the germline ends. The germline gives CDR1 MGHRA, CDR2 YSYEKL. There are 15 residues in the CDR3. The CDR3 protein is CASSQEAASTDTQYF. For the CDR3, the DNA is TGCGCCAGCAGCCAAGAGGCAGCTAGCACAGATACGCAGTATTTT.

This clonotype was seen at least ten times. The V call is TRBV18, the J call TRBJ1-2; D is undetermined. CDR3 length: 14 residues. Per the germline V gene, CDR1 is KGHSH and CDR2 is LQKENI. Deletions cut 1 base from V and 6 bases from J, with 12 bases between. The CDR3 loop is CASSPLPPRNGYTF. CDR3 nucleotide sequence: TGTGCCAGCTCACCACTCCCACCAAGGAATGGCTACACCTTC.

The chain uses TRBV12-3 or TRBV12-4 and TRBJ2-5, with no clear D. The V gene lost 4 bases and the J gene lost 5 bases, with 5 bases spanning the gap. The CDR3 length is 11 residues. The CDR3 DNA reads as TGTGCCAGCAGTTGGACGGAGACCCAGTACTTC. Translation gives CASSWTETQYF.

By share, this clonotype ranks as medium-sized. The chain is built from TRBV7-3 and TRBJ2-1; 10 bases match TRBD2. This CDR3 has 14 residues. The junction had 5 bases not matched to a gene; V was cut back by 3 bases and J by 9 bases. Per germline, CDR1 SGHTA and CDR2 FQGTGA. CDR3 protein: CASSFPGLAREQFF. The CDR3 DNA reads as TGTGCCAGCAGCTTTCCGGGACTAGCGCGTGAGCAGTTCTTC.

The gene calls are TRBV6-1 and TRBJ2-7; D call uncertain. The CDR3 has 12 residues. V dropped 3 bases and J dropped 6 bases, with 9 bases sitting between them. Germline V lookup: CDR1 MNHNS, CDR2 SASEGT. CDR3 residues: CASSDYPSEQYV. The CDR3 DNA reads as TGTGCCAGCAGTGACTATCCTTCCGAGCAGTACGTC.

This clonotype was seen many times. V is TRBV10-3 and J is TRBJ2-2; 10 bases line up with TRBD2. V trimming: 8 bases; J trimming: 5 bases; junction bases outside the gene matches: 5. Germline CDR1 is ENHRY and CDR2 is SYGVKD. The CDR3 sequence is 14 residues long. The CDR3 reads CAISSSGRTGELFF. CDR3 nucleotides: TGTGCCATCTCGAGTAGCGGGAGGACCGGGGAGCTGTTTTTT.